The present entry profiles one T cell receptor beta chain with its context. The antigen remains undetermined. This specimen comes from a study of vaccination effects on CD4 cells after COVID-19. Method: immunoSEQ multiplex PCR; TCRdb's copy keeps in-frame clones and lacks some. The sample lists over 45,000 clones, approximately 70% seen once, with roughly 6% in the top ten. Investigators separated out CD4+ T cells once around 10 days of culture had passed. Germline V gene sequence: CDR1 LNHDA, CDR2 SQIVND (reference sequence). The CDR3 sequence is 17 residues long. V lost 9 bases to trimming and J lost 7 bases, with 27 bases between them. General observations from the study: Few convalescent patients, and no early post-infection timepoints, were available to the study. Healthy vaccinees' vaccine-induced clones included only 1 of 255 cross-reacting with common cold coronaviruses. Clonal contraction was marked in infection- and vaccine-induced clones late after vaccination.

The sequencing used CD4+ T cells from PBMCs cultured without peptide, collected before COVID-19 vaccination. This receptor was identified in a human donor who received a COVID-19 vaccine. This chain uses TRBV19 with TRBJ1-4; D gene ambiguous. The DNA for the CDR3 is TGTGCCAGCAATTGCCCTCCTCCGACTTGTAGTCCTGAAAAACTGTTTTTT. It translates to CASNCPPPTCSPEKLFF. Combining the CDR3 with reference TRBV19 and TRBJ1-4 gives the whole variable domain DGGITQSPKYLFRKEGQNVTLSCEQNLNHDAMYWYRQDPGQGLRLIYYSQIVNDFQKGDIAEGYSVSREKKESFPLTVTSAQKNPTAFYLCASNCPPPTCSPEKLFFGSGTQLSVL.